The sequence of this T cell receptor beta chain was determined in a study of cytomegalovirus exposure and HLA in healthy donors. Overall study results and limits: Some V segments, TRBV6-2 and TRBV6-3 among them, were indistinguishable and were therefore excluded. There was a cluster of highly shared sequence variants that was likely a sequencing artifact.

Primers included in the PCR were 60 Vbeta and 13 Jbeta primers. Libraries were prepared by immunoSEQ multiplex PCR; TCRdb keeps only in-frame clonotypes and omits some of them. This sample has about 130,000 clones, with around 76% found just once. Remarks on this clone: The antigen is undetermined.

Trimming removed 3 bases from V and 4 bases from J, with 6 bases in between. Germline loops: CDR1 SGHVS, CDR2 FNYEAQ. This CDR3 is 13 amino acids long. The TCR sequence derives from an older woman in good health and CMV-seropositive. Sequenced material: PBMCs. The chain recombines TRBV7-6 with TRBJ2-2; D is unresolved. This chain's CDR3 is CASSFLSTGELFF. The CDR3 DNA sequence: TGTGCCAGCAGCTTCTTGAGCACCGGGGAGCTGTTTTTT.